This TCR beta chain derives from a study of T cell responses to AZD1222 COVID-19 vaccine. General observations from the study: Baseline seropositivity characterized only a handful of AZD1222 recipients. The repertoires were collected only after the peak T cell response. Two AZD1222 doses significantly raised spike-specific TCR breadth and depth over controls. Clonal diversity was possibly underestimated, and the donors were mostly white British, with more females.

Sequencing was performed with immunoSEQ multiplex PCR; in TCRdb, only in-frame clones are kept and a portion is missing. This sample has 120,000 to 150,000 clones, with 88% found just once. About this clone itself: Its specificity is unknown.

CDR1 LGHDT and CDR2 YNNKEL come from the germline V gene (reference sequence). The CDR3 has 16 residues. The V segment lost 6 bases and the J segment 2 bases; nucleotides outside the gene matches: 10. This clonotype was obtained from an adult who received the MenACWY meningococcal vaccine as a control. This chain uses TRBV3-1 (or the pseudogene TRBV3-2) with TRBJ2-1, with 7 bases identical to TRBD1. The sample in question was peripheral blood, obtained 28 days after the second dose of the MenACWY control vaccine. DNA of the CDR3: TGTGCCAGCAGTCGGACAGGCCTAGCCACCTACAATGAGCAGTTCTTC. As protein: CASSRTGLATYNEQFF.